The entry below gives a single T cell receptor (beta chain) sequence along with its context. Its specificity is not known. The entry originates in a study of T cell responses to AZD1222 COVID-19 vaccine. Study outcomes and limitations: The study found vaccine-associated CD4 TCRs spanning spike, dominant at 160-218 and 743-854. Clonal diversity may have been underestimated, and the donors were mostly white British, with more females than males.

CDR1 is SGHKS and CDR2 is YYEKEE in the germline V gene (reference sequence). The CDR3 has 13 residues. V dropped 2 bases and J dropped 3 bases, with 8 bases sitting between them. The repertoire was sequenced with immunoSEQ multiplex PCR; TCRdb's copy has only in-frame clones and lacks some. The sample lists about 150,000 clones; approximately 89% were seen once. The V and J genes are TRBV5-5 and TRBJ1-1; D gene uncertain. This receptor was identified in an adult who received the AZD1222 COVID-19 vaccine. The specimen was peripheral blood, collected 28 days after the second AZD1222 dose. DNA of the CDR3: TGTGCCAGCAGCTTCGTCCCAGACACTGAAGCTTTCTTT. Encoded protein: CASSFVPDTEAFF.